The 8 T cell receptor beta chains below were found in one sample sequenced in a study of blood T cell repertoires in COVID-19. Generated by immunoSEQ multiplex PCR, the TCRdb table keeps only in-frame clones and is missing some. Among 200,000 to 300,000 clones listed, 75% to 90% were seen once. Sample: PBMCs or T cells enriched from blood (not recorded which). These receptors were collected from a woman in her 30s who had recovered from COVID-19.

Note on this clone: The same CDR3 is also encoded by other DNA sequences in this sample. The chain is built from TRBV9 and TRBJ1-5; 9 bases agree with TRBD1. This CDR3 contains 15 residues. The germline V gene has CDR1 SGDLS and CDR2 YYNGEE. The junction had 5 bases not matched to a gene; V was cut back by 3 bases and J by 4 bases. In DNA, the CDR3 is TGTGCCAGCAGCGCGCCCGGGACAGGGAATCAGCCCCAGCATTTT. Protein sequence: CASSAPGTGNQPQHF. The whole variable domain, remainder taken from reference TRBV9 and TRBJ1-5, is DSGVTQTPKHLITATGQRVTLRCSPRSGDLSVYWYQQSLDQGLQFLIQYYNGEERAKGNILERFSAQQFPDLHSELNLSSLELGDSALYFCASSAPGTGNQPQHFGDGTRLSIL.

The chain is built from TRBV27 and TRBJ1-1, with 7 bases aligning to TRBD1. The CDR3 has 16 residues. Germline CDR1 and CDR2: MNHEY and SMNVEV (reference sequence). J lost 3 bases, V lost 4 bases, and 11 bases had no gene match. The CDR3 nucleotides are TGTGCCAGCAGTTCCTGGGACAGAGGTAAGGACACTGAAGCTTTCTTT. Encoded protein: CASSSWDRGKDTEAFF.

CDR3 loop: CASSYGTGSNTGELFF. In DNA form, the CDR3 reads TGTGCCAGCAGTTATGGGACTGGATCGAACACCGGGGAGCTGTTTTTT. This sequence joins TRBV6-2 or TRBV6-3 and TRBJ2-2; perhaps TRBD2 as D (6 bases). From germline, CDR1 is MNHEY and CDR2 SVGEGT. The CDR3 consists of 16 residues. Deletions cut 3 bases from V and 0 bases from J, with 11 bases between.

V usage is TRBV30 and J usage is TRBJ2-7; 8 bases map to TRBD1. The germline gives CDR1 GTSNPN, CDR2 SVGIG (reference sequence). V trimming: 5 bases; J trimming: 4 bases; junction bases outside the gene matches: 7. The CDR3 extends over 13 amino acids. The CDR3 DNA reads as TGTGCCTGGGAAGGACAGGGCCGATACGAGCAGTACTTC. Residues: CAWEGQGRYEQYF.

V gene TRBV6-2 or TRBV6-3 combines with J gene TRBJ1-5; no clear D. This CDR3 has 14 residues. The V gene's germline CDR1 is MNHEY and CDR2 SVGEGT. The V end lost 6 bases, the J end lost 7 bases, and 16 bases lay between the germline ends. This CDR3 is CASSLAAAWQPQHF. CDR3 DNA: TGTGCCAGCAGCTTAGCGGCGGCGTGGCAGCCCCAGCATTTT.

This rearrangement joins TRBV10-3 to TRBJ2-5, with 9 bases matching TRBD1. Trimming took 3 bases from V and 5 from J; bases not matched to a gene: 10. The CDR3 runs 16 residues. Germline V gene lookup returns CDR1 ENHRY and CDR2 SYGVKD. The CDR3 sequence is CAISDLLQGASETQYF. The DNA of the CDR3 is TGTGCCATCAGTGACCTCTTACAGGGGGCTAGTGAGACCCAGTACTTC.

J is TRBJ1-3 and V is TRBV15; TRBD1 is a possible D gene (5 bases). This CDR3 has 17 amino acids. Trimming stripped 0 bases from V and 2 bases from J, with 14 bases between. Germline CDR1 and CDR2: LNHNV and YYDKDF (reference sequence). In DNA form, the CDR3 reads TGTGCCACCAGCAGAGATTTGTTGACAGTCACTGGAAACACCATATATTTT. This sequence encodes CATSRDLLTVTGNTIYF.

The rearrangement joins TRBV7-2 to TRBJ1-6; D unclear. There are 14 residues in the CDR3. Germline CDR1 SGHTA, CDR2 FQGNSA. Between the trimmed V and J ends, which lost 7 bases and 4 bases, there was a span of 11 bases. This chain's CDR3 is CASTSGFYNSPLHF. The CDR3 nucleotides are TGTGCCAGCACCTCGGGATTTTATAATTCACCCCTCCACTTT.